This T cell receptor beta chain was captured by sequencing in a study of identical twins. Study outcomes and limitations: Carriage of fewer insertions was seen in abundant cord blood beta clonotypes, whereas memory repertoires showed none. Excess twin sharing in beta out-of-frame sequences was weaker.

Healthy Caucasians alone served as donors. There are 15 residues in the CDR3. The V gene's germline CDR1 is KGHDR and CDR2 SFDVKD. J was trimmed by 3 bases and V by 12 bases; bases with no gene match: 12. Template switching created a universal primer site, and the cDNA included unique molecular identifiers. Each CDR3 protein gets one entry after TCRdb re-called the 5' RACE reads with MiXCR. The table has around 240,000 distinct CDR3 sequences, approximately 7% seen once. In this sample, this clonotype turned up a few times. The antigen remains unidentified. Separately, the same data were catalogued under a study of yellow fever vaccine responses in identical twins.

Material: memory (CD45RO+) T cells sorted from blood. This chain links TRBV24-1 with TRBJ2-3; the match to TRBD1 covers 9 bases. The sequence came from a woman under 30 in good health. This CDR3 is CASSATGGWTDTQYF. The CDR3 region has the DNA TGTGCCTCGAGCGCGACAGGGGGGTGGACAGATACGCAGTATTTT.